This entry features one TCR beta chain sequence. Its antigen specificity is not known. Base qualities were left out, and no much larger clone turns up one base away. This same CDR3 is encoded by further DNA sequences in the sample. The sample comes from a study of shared clonotypes between healthy human individuals (dated by TCRdb to about 2020). A note on the overall study: The cohort comprised a couple of women and a few men aged 18 to 49 years. For each donor, CD4 naive and CD4 memory were each given three plates, CD8 naive was given two plates, and CD8 memory was given one plate. The study deeply sequenced blood TCR repertoires of about 5 healthy adults to estimate repertoire size and the extent of clonotype sharing between individuals. Different laboratories and diverse techniques were used to prepare libraries and sequence TCR repertoires, to increase sequencing depth and limit assay-specific biases. Between about 0.94 and 10 billion PBMCs per donor were obtained by leukapheresis. Study-level results and caveats: Compared with non-shared clonotypes, clonotypes shared by all four sorted-subset donors had higher generation probabilities. Naive subsets generally had larger estimated clonotype richness than memory subsets did. Only blood was sampled, and tissue TCR repertoires likely differ from those in blood. Rarefaction of sorted-subset datasets indicated incomplete sequencing despite the large sequencing depth. Pairwise subsampling indicated that sequencing depth was expected to affect the degree of clonotype sharing among donors. Sharing across a handful of donors was observed for approximately 5% of naive CD4, less than 4% of naive CD8, 2% to 2.5% of memory CD4, and about 0.4% of memory CD8 clonotypes. Because the study included a small number of donors, the genetic and exposure-history diversity represented was limited.

Based on the germline V gene, the CDR1 and CDR2 sequences are SGDLS and YYNGEE. At the junction V is shortened by 0 bases and J by 10 bases, with 11 bases in between. The CDR3 measures 13 amino acids from cysteine to phenylalanine. This entry keeps only the CDR3 DNA: 39 bases, framed from base 1. Healthy HIV-negative adults with no recently reported acute infections or vaccinations were included as donors. All donors were Caucasian adults living in Nashville, Tennessee, USA. CD4+ T cells were enriched through magnetic negative selection, after which naive cells were positively selected on CD45RA and the remaining negative fraction served as the memory subset. Blood was collected by leukapheresis, and PBMCs were isolated by Ficoll-Histopaque density gradient centrifugation and then cryopreserved in liquid nitrogen vapor phase. Analytical flow cytometry was used to check the purity and quantity of each magnetically sorted T cell population. From each sorted fraction, genomic DNA was isolated and quantified by UV absorbance on a Nanodrop 2000c.

Using the deep immunoSEQ assay, multiplex PCR amplified TCR CDR3 regions from genomic DNA. Genomic DNA extracted from each cell subset was distributed evenly over all wells of several immunoSEQ 96-well plates, and each plate served as one replicate. For sorted subsets, roughly 200 ng genomic DNA, equal to some 30,000 T cell genomes, was loaded into each replicate PCR. Purified libraries were quantified with a Qubit 3.0 fluorometer, sized on a Bioanalyzer 2100, and re-quantified with the KAPA Library Quantification kit. Every immunoSEQ 96-well plate was sequenced on a dedicated single-read 150-cycle Illumina NextSeq 550 flow cell. In the source study's methods: Because the immunoSEQ output included only junctional sequences and no quality scores, the filtering could not be the same as the filtering used for full-length reads. Sequences were annotated with PyIR, a Python wrapper for IgBLAST v1.9, using IMGT germline references to assign V/J genes and CDR3. Reads were removed for weak V/J assignments (E-value above 1e-6), missing CDR3, stop codons, out-of-frame junctions, or ambiguous translated residues. V3J clonotypes were defined as sequences sharing the same inferred V gene, J gene, and CDR3 amino acid sequence. The percentage overlap between two repertoires was calculated by dividing the number of shared unique clonotypes by the size of the smaller repertoire. Repertoire richness was assessed with RTK rarefaction, the Chao1 estimator, and Recon v2.1 estimates of unobserved clonotypes. OLGA was used to compute generation probabilities for all TCRbeta clonotypes that the gDNA method yielded from four donors. This immuneACCESS table, as held by TCRdb, lists in-frame sequences with V and J called but not all clones. Of the missing ones, under half trace to an unresolved V gene in checked studies; the others have no known cause. For V, J and clone size, that table is used; D and trimming come from the DNA. For this sample there are over a million clones; approximately 98.5% appear just once. The ten biggest clones cover over 0.3% of the sample.

In this chain, TRBV9 is recombined with TRBJ2-1; the D gene cannot be resolved reliably. The sequencing sample was made of naive CD4+ T cells sorted from blood. According to the study, the label for this sample's cell subset or site signals: CD45RA+ positively selected. The TCR was taken from a young man in good health. The CDR3 amino acid sequence is: CASSVVQGNEQFF. The nucleotide sequence reads TGTGCCAGCAGCGTAGTCCAAGGAAACGAGCAGTTCTTC.